A single T cell receptor beta chain is shown here with its context. Antigen: not known. Trimming left V 4 bases short and J 6 bases short, with 7 bases between. CDR3 length equals 11 residues. CDR1 is SGHAT, CDR2 FQNNGV, per germline. The sample belongs to a study of cytomegalovirus exposure and HLA in healthy donors. Whole-study context: A preliminary data release comprised tens of millions of unique TCRs obtained from HLA-typed donors. Most genotyped donors, over 70% of about 360, had Caucasian-associated genetic ancestry.

Overall study results and limits: A later analysis found that most CMV-associated TCR beta chains appeared HLA-restricted. Serostatus for CMV was the only available immune exposure information.

With 60 Vbeta and 13 Jbeta primers, the PCR was carried out. Sequencing used immunoSEQ multiplex PCR; TCRdb keeps in-frame clones, though not all of them. The table shows about 120,000 clones, with about 80% occurring only once. V and J are TRBV11-2 and TRBJ2-7; no clear D. This TCR came from a female donor in good health and CMV-seronegative. Sequenced input: PBMCs. The CDR3 loop is CASSSVLEQYF. CDR3 nucleotide sequence: TGTGCCAGCAGCTCCGTTCTCGAGCAGTACTTC. The full variable domain, rest sourced from reference TRBV11-2 and TRBJ2-7, is EAGVAQSPRYKIIEKRQSVAFWCNPISGHATLYWYQQILGQGPKLLIQFQNNGVVDDSQLPKDRFSAERLKGVDSTLKIQPAKLEDSAVYLCASSSVLEQYFGPGTRLTVT.